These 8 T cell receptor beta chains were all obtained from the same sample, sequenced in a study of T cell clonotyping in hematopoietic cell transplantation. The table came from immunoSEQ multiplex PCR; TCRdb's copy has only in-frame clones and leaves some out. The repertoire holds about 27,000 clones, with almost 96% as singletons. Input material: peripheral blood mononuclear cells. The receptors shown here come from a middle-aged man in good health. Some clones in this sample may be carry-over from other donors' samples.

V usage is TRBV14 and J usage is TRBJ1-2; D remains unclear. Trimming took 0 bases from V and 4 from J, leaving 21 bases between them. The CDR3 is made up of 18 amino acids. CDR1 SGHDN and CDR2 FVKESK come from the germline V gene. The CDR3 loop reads CASSQDPLRRREAYGYTF. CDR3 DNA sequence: TGTGCCAGCAGCCAAGATCCATTGAGACGTAGGGAGGCCTATGGCTACACCTTC.

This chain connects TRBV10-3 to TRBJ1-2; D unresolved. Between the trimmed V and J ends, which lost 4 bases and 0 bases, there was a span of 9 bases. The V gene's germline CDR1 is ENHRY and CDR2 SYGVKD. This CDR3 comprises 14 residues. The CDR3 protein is CAISAGLANYGYTF. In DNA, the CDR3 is TGTGCCATCAGTGCAGGCTTAGCTAACTATGGCTACACCTTC.

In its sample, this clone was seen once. The CDR3 loop is CASSYPGDGYTF. The CDR3 nucleotides are TGTGCCAGCAGTTACCCGGGCGACGGCTACACCTTC. V and J are TRBV28 and TRBJ1-2; no clear D. Germline-derived CDR1 and CDR2 are MDHEN and SYDVKM. V was clipped by 4 bases and J by 8 bases, with 11 bases between them. This CDR3 is 12 amino acids long.

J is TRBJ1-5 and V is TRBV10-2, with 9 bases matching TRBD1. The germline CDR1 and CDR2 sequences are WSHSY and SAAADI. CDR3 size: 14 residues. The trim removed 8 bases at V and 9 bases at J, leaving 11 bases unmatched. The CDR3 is CASAGTGRTSPQHF. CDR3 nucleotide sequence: TGCGCCAGCGCTGGGACAGGGCGGACCTCGCCCCAGCATTTT.

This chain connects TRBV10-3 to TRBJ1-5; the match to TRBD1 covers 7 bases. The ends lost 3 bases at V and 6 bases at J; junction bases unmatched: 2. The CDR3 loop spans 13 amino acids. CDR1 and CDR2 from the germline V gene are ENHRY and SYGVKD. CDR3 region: CAISEEGAQPQHF. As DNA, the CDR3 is TGTGCCATCAGTGAAGAGGGGGCTCAGCCCCAGCATTTT.

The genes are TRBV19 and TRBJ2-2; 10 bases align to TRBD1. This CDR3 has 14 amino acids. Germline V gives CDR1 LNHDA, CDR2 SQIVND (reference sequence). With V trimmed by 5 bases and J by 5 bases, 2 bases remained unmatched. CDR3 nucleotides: TGTGCCAGTAGTTGGGGACAGGGGACCGGGGAGCTGTTTTTT. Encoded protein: CASSWGQGTGELFF.

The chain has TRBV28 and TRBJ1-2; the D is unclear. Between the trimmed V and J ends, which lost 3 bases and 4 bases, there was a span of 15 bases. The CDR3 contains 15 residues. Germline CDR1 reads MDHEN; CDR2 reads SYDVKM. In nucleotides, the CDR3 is TGTGCCAGCAGTTTGCCCGCAAGAGTTGGCTATGGCTACACCTTC. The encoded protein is CASSLPARVGYGYTF.

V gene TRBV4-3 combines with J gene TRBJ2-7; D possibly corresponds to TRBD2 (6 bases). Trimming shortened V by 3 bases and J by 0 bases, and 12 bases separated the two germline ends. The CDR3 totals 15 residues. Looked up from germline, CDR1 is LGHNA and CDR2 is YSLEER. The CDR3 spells CASSQSTSNSYEQYF. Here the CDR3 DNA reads TGCGCCAGCAGCCAGTCCACTAGCAACTCCTACGAGCAGTACTTC.